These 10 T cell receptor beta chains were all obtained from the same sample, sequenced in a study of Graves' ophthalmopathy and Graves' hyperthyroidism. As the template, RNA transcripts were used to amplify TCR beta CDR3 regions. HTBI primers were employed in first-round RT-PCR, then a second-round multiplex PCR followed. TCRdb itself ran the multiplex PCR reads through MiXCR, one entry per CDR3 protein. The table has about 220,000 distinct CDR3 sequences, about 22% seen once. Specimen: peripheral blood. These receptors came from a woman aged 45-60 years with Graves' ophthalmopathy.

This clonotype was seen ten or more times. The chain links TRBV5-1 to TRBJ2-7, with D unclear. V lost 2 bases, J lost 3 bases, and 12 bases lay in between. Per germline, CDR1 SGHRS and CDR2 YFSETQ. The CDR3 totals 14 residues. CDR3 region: CASSFAPEVYEQYF. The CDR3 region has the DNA TGCGCCAGCAGCTTTGCTCCCGAGGTCTACGAGCAGTACTTC.

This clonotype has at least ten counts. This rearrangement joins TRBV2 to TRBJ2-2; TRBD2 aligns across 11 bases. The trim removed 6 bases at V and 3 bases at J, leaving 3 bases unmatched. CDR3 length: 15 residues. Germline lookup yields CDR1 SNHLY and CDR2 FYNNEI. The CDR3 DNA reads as TGTGCCAGCAGCGGACTAGCGGGTTACACCGGGGAGCTGTTTTTT. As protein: CASSGLAGYTGELFF.

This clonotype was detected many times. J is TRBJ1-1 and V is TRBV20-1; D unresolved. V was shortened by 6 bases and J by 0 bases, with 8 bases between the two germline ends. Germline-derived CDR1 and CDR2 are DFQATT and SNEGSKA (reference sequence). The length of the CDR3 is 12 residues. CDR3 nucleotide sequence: TGCAGTGCGTGGACCTTGAACACTGAAGCTTTCTTT. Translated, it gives CSAWTLNTEAFF.

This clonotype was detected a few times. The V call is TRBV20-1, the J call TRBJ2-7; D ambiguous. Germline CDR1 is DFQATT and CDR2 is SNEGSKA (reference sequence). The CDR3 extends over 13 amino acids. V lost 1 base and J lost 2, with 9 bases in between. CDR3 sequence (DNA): TGCAGTGCTAGAGGTACACACCCCTACGAGCAGTACTTC. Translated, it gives CSARGTHPYEQYF.

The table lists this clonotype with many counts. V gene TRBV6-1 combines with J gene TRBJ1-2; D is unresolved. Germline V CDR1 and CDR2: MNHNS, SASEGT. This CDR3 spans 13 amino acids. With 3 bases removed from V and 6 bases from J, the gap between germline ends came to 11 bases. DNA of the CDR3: TGTGCCAGCAGTGATTCAGGACTCCATGGCTACACCTTC. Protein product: CASSDSGLHGYTF.

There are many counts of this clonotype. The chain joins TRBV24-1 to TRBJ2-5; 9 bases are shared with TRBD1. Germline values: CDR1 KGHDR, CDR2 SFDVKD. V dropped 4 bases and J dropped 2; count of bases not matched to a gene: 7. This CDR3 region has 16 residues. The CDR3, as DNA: TGTGCCACCAGTGACCCCGGGACAGGGCCTCAAGAGACCCAGTACTTC. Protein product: CATSDPGTGPQETQYF.

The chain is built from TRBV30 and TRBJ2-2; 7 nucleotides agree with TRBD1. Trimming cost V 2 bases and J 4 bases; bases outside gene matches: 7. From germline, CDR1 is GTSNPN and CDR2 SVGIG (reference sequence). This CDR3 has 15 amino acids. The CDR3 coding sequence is TGTGCCTGGAGTACGGGACAGTTAGGCACCGGGGAGCTGTTTTTT. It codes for CAWSTGQLGTGELFF.

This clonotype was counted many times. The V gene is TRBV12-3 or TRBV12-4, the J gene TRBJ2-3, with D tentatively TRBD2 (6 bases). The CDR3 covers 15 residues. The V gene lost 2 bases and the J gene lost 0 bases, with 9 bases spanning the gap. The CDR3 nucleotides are TGTGCCAGCAGTTTATCTAGCGCAAGCACAGATACGCAGTATTTT. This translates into CASSLSSASTDTQYF.

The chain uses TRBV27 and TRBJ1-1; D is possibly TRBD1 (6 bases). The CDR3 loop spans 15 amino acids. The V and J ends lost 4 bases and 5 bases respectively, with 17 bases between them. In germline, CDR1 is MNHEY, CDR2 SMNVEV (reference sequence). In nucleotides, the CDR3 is TGTGCCAGCAGTTACTCCCACAGGGTCGGGACTGAAGCTTTCTTT. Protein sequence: CASSYSHRVGTEAFF.

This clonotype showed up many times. CDR3 in DNA: TGTGCCAGCAGCTCCACCTGGGGAGGTGGAGGGGCCTACGAGCAGTACTTC. Translating gives CASSSTWGGGGAYEQYF. This rearrangement joins TRBV7-8 to TRBJ2-7, with a tentative D call TRBD2 (6 bases). The CDR3 extends over 17 amino acids. Per the germline V gene, CDR1 is SGHVS and CDR2 is FQNEAQ. V was cut by 4 bases and J by 2 bases, with 21 bases left in between.